The rows below give T cell receptor beta chains drawn from one sample of a study of Ad26.COV2.S vaccination and SARS-CoV-2 variants. Sequencing was performed with immunoSEQ multiplex PCR; in TCRdb, only in-frame clones are kept and a portion is missing. The sample holds some 450,000 clones, about 90% seen once. Sequenced material: peripheral blood, taken in a trial of Ad26.COV2.S vaccine versus placebo. These TCRs come from a person between 18 and 65 years old who received the Ad26.COV2.S COVID-19 vaccine or a placebo. Each CDR3 is given with its conserved first and last residue. Size is stated for part of the rows, as once, few or many counts, or as a class when the clone is expanded.

j_gene	v_gene	abundance	CDR3aa
TRBJ1-2	TRBV27	few	CASSFTGNYGYTF
TRBJ2-3	TRBV19	NA	CASSQDRLRDTQYF
TRBJ1-5	TRBV10-3	NA	CAIRSQGVGDQPQHF
TRBJ1-2	TRBV3-1/TRBV3-2	few	CASSQDGRYYGYTF
TRBJ1-1	TRBV28	NA	CASTLRDWAGVGTEAFF
TRBJ2-7	TRBV5-4	NA	CASSLGRVSSYEQYF
TRBJ1-1	TRBV7-9	NA	CASSRGQNTEAFF
TRBJ2-5	TRBV6-5	once	CATTLQETQYF
TRBJ2-5	TRBV20-1	NA	CSASLAGGPLSQETQYF
TRBJ1-2	TRBV19	few	CASSKTGVTNYGYTF
TRBJ2-1	TRBV11-2	NA	CASSLASGTYNEQFF
TRBJ2-5	TRBV18	once	CASSRGIGDQETQYF
TRBJ2-2	TRBV18	once	CASSPRMNTGELFF